The present T cell receptor beta chain was sequenced within a study of vaccination and CD4 T cells after COVID-19. Treatment described: approximately nine-day PBMC culture with coronavirus spike peptide pools or control peptides (ViraFEST assay). An Oncomine TCR Beta short-read assay was used to sequence the DNA from cultured CD4+ T cells. TCRdb recomputed calls from the PCR reads with MiXCR, one row per CDR3 protein. Here the sample spans approximately 17,000 distinct CDR3 sequences, approximately 53% being singletons. This clonotype was detected only once. What it binds is not known. This TCR came from a human donor who had recovered from COVID-19. The sample consisted of CD4+ T cells from blood, cultured in vitro.

CDR3 in DNA: TGTGCCAGCAGGGACAAGCGCATAGTTAGGTCCTACAATGAGCAGTTCTTC. Protein: CASRDKRIVRSYNEQFF. The chain joins TRBV2 to TRBJ2-1; weak D call: TRBD1 (5 bases). This CDR3 region has 17 residues. The V end was cut by 6 bases, the J end by 1 base, with 19 bases between. Germline V lookup: CDR1 SNHLY, CDR2 FYNNEI. Full variable domain (remainder filled in from reference TRBV2 and TRBJ2-1): EPEVTQTPSHQVTQMGQEVILRCVPISNHLYFYWYRQILGQKVEFLVSFYNNEISEKSEIFDDQFSVERPDGSNFTLKIRSTKLEDSAMYFCASRDKRIVRSYNEQFFGPGTRLTVL.